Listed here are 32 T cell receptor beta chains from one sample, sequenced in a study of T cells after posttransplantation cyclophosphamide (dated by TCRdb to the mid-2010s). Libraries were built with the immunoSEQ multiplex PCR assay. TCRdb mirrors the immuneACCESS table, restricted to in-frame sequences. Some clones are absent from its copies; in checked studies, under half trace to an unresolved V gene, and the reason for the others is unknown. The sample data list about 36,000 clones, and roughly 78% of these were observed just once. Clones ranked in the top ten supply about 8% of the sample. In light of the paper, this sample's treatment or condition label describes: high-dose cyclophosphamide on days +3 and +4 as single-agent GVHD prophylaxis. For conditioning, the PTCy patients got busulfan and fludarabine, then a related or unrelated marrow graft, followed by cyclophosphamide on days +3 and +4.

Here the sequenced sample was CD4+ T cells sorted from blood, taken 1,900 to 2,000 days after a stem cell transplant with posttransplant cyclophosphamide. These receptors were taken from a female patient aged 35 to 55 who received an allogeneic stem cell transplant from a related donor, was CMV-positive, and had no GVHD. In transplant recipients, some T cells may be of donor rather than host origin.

CDR3 in amino acids: CASSPRGQSSYEQYF. The CDR3 nucleotides read TGTGCCAGCAGTCCCCGCGGCCAAAGCTCCTACGAGCAGTACTTC. The chain joins TRBV6-6 to TRBJ2-7, with D hard to call. Germline V gene lookup returns CDR1 MNHNY and CDR2 SVGAGI (reference sequence). Trimming cost V 5 bases and J 0 bases, with 14 bases left between them. This CDR3 contains 15 residues.

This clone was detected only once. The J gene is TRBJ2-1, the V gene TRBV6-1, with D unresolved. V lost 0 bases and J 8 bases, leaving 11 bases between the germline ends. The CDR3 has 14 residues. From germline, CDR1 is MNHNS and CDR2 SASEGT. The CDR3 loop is CASSEAVGSHEQFF. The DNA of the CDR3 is TGTGCCAGCAGTGAAGCGGTCGGGTCTCATGAGCAGTTCTTC.

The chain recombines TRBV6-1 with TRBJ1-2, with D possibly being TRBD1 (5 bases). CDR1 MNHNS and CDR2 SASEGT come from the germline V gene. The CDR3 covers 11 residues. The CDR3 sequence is CGVGDNYGYTF. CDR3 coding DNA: TGTGGGGTAGGGGATAACTATGGCTACACCTTC.

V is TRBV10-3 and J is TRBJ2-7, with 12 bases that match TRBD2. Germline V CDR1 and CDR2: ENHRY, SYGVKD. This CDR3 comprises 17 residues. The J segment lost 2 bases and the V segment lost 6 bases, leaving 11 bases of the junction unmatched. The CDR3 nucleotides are TGTGCCATCAGGGGCGATTACCTAGCGGGGGGGCCCTACGAGCAGTACTTC. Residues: CAIRGDYLAGGPYEQYF.

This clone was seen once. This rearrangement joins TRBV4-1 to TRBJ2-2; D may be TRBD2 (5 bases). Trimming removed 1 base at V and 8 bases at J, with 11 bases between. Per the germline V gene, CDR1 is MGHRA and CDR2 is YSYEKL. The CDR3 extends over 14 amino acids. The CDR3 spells CASSQVRGWGELFF. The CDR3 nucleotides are TGCGCCAGCAGCCAAGTGAGAGGGTGGGGGGAGCTGTTTTTT.

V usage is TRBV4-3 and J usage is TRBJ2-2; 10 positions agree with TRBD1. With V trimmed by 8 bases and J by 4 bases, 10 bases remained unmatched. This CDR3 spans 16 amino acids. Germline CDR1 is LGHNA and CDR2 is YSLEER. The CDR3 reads CASRARTGGGTGELFF. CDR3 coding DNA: TGCGCCAGCCGCGCCCGGACAGGGGGAGGCACCGGGGAGCTGTTTTTT.

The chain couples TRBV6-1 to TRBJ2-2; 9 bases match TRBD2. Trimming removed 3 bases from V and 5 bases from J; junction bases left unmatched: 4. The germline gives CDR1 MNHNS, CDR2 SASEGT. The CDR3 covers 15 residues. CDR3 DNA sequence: TGTGCCAGCAGTGAGGCGGGGGGGCTAACCGGGGAGCTGTTTTTT. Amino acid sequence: CASSEAGGLTGELFF.

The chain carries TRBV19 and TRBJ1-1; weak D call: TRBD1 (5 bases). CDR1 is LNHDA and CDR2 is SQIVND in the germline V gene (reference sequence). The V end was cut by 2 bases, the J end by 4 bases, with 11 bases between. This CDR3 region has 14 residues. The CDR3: CASSIQGGSTEAFF. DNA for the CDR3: TGTGCCAGTAGTATACAGGGAGGGAGCACTGAAGCTTTCTTT.

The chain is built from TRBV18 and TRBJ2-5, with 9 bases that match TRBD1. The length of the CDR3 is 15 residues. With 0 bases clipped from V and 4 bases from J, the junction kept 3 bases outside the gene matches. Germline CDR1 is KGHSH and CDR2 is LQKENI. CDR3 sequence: CASSPPGQGRETQYF. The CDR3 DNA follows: TGTGCCAGCTCACCACCGGGACAGGGAAGAGAGACCCAGTACTTC.

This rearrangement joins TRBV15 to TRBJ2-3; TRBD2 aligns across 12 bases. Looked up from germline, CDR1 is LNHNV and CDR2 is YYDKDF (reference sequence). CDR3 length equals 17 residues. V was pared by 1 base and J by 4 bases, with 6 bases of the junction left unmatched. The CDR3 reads CATSRGLAGGPADTQYF. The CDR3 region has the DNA TGTGCCACCAGCAGAGGGCTAGCGGGGGGGCCCGCAGATACGCAGTATTTT.

In nucleotides, the CDR3 is TGTGCCAGCAGTGAAGCGCTAGGTAACGGGGAAGCTTTCTTT. It translates to CASSEALGNGEAFF. The rearrangement links TRBV6-1 to TRBJ1-1; D remains ambiguous. This CDR3 spans 14 amino acids. Germline V gives CDR1 MNHNS, CDR2 SASEGT. Trimming left V 0 bases short and J 8 bases short, with 13 bases between.

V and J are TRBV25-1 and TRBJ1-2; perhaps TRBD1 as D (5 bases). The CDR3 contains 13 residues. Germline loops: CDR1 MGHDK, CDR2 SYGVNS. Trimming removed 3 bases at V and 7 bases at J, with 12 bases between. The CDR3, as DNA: TGTGCCAGCAGTGAGGGGGGTGGGCTTGGCTACACCTTC. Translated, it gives CASSEGGGLGYTF.

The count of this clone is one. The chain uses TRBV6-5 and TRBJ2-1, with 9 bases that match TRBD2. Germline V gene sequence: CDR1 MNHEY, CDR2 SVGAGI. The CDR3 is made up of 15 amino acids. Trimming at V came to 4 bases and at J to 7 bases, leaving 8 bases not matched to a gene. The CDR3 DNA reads TGTGCCAGCAGTTGGACTAGCGCTTCTTTGAATGAGCAGTTCTTC. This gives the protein CASSWTSASLNEQFF.

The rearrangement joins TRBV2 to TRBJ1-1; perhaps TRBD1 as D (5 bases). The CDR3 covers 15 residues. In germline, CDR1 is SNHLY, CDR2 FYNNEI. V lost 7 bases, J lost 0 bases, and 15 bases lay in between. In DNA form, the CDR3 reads TGTGCCAGCACCAAGTCGACAGTCCTGAACACTGAAGCTTTCTTT. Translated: CASTKSTVLNTEAFF. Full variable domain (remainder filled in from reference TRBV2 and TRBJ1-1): EPEVTQTPSHQVTQMGQEVILRCVPISNHLYFYWYRQILGQKVEFLVSFYNNEISEKSEIFDDQFSVERPDGSNFTLKIRSTKLEDSAMYFCASTKSTVLNTEAFFGQGTRLTVV.

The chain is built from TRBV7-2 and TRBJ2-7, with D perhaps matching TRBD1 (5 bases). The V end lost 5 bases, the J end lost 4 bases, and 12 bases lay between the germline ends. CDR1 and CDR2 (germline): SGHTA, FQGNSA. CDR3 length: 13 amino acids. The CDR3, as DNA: TGTGCCAGCAGCAGTACAGGACAATACGAGCAGTACTTC. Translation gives CASSSTGQYEQYF.

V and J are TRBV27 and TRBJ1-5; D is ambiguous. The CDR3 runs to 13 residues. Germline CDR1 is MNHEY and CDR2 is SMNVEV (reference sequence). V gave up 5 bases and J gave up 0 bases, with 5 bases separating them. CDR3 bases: TGTGCCAGCAGTACTCTTAGCAATCAGCCCCAGCATTTT. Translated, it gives CASSTLSNQPQHF.

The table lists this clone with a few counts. The chain's CDR3 is CASSLPYRLAGGRNEQFF. CDR3 coding DNA: TGTGCCAGCAGCTTACCCTACAGACTAGCGGGGGGCCGCAATGAGCAGTTCTTC. The chain carries TRBV7-9 and TRBJ2-1; 13 bases are shared with TRBD2. CDR1 is SEHNR and CDR2 is FQNEAQ in the germline V gene (reference sequence). The CDR3 extends over 18 amino acids. Trimming removed 2 bases from V and 6 bases from J; junction bases left unmatched: 10.

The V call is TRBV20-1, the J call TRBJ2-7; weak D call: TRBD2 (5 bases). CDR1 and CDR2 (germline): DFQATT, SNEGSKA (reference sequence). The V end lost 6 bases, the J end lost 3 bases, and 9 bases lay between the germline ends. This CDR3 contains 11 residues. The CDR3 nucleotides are TGCAGTGCCGGGGTCAGCTACGAGCAGTACTTC. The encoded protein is CSAGVSYEQYF.

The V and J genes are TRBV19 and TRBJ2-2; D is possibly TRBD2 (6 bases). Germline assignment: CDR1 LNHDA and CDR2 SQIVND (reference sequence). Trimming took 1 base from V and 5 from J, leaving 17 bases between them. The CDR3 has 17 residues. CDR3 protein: CASSIALLRGATGELFF. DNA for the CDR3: TGTGCCAGTAGTATAGCACTTCTTCGCGGGGCAACCGGGGAGCTGTTTTTT.

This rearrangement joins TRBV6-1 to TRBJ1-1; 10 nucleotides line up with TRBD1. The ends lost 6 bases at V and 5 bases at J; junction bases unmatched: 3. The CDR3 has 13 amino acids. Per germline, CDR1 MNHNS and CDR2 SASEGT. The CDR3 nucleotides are TGTGCCAGCAGCCGGACAGGGGGGACTGAAGCTTTCTTT. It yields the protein CASSRTGGTEAFF.

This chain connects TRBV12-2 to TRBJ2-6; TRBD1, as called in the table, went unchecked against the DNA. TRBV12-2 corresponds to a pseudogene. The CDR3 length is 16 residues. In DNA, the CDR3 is TGTGCAAGTCGTTATGCAGGGGGCTCTGGGGCCAACGTCCTGACTTTC. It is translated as CASRYAGGSGANVLTF.

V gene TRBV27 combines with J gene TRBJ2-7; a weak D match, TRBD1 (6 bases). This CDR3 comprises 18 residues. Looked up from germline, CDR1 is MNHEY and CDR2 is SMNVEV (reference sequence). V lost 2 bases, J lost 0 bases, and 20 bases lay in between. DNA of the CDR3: TGTGCCAGCAGTTTACTTGTAGCTCATCAGGGGAACTCCTACGAGCAGTACTTC. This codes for CASSLLVAHQGNSYEQYF.

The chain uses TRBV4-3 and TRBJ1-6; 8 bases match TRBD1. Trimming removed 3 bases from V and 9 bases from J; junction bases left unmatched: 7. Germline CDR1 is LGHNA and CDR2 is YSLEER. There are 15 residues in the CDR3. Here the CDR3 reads CASSQYGTGGSPLHF. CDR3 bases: TGCGCCAGCAGCCAGTACGGGACAGGTGGTTCACCCCTCCACTTT.

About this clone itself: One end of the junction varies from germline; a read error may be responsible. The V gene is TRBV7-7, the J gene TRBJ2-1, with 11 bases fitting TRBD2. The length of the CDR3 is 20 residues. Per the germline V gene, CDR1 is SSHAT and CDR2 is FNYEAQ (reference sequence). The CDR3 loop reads CASSSERGPLAGGQMGEQFF. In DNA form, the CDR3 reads TGTGCTAGCAGCTCCGAAAGAGGACCTCTAGCGGGGGGCCAGATGGGGGAGCAGTTCTTC.

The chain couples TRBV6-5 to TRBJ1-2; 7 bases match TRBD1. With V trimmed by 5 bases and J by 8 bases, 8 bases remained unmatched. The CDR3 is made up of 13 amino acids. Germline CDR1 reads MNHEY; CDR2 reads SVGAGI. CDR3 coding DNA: TGTGCCAGCAGTCGGGACAGATGGTTCGGCTACACCTTC. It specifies CASSRDRWFGYTF.

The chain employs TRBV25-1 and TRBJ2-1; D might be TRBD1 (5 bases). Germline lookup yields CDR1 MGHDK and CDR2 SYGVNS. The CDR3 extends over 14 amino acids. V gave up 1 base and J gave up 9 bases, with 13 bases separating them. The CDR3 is CASSESWGKGEQFF. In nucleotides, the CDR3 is TGTGCCAGCAGTGAATCGTGGGGCAAGGGTGAGCAGTTCTTC.

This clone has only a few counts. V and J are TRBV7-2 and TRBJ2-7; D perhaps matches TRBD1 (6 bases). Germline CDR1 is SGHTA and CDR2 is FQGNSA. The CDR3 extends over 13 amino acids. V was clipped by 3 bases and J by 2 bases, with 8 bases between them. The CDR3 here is CASSFTGPYEQYF. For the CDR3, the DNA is TGTGCCAGCAGCTTTACAGGGCCCTACGAGCAGTACTTC.

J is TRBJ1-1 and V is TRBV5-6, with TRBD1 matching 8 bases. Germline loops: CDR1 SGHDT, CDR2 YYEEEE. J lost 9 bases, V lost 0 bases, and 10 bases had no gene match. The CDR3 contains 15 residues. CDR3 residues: CASSLVPGQAAQAFF. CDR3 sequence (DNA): TGTGCCAGCAGCTTGGTACCGGGACAGGCGGCCCAAGCTTTCTTT.

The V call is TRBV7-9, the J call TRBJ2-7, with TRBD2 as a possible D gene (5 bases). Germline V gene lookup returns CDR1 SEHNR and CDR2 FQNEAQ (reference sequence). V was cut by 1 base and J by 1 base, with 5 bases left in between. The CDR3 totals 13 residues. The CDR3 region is CASSLGESYEQYF. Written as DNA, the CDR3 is TGTGCCAGCAGCTTAGGGGAGTCCTACGAGCAGTACTTC. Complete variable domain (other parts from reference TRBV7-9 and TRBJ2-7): DTGVSQNPRHKITKRGQNVTFRCDPISEHNRLYWYRQTLGQGPEFLTYFQNEAQLEKSRLLSDRFSAERPKGSFSTLEIQRTEQGDSAMYLCASSLGESYEQYFGPGTRLTVT.

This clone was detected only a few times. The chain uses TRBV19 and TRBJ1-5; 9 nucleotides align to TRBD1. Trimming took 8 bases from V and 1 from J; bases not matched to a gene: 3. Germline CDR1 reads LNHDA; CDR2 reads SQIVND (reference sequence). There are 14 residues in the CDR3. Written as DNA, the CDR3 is TGTGCCAGTGGGGACAGGGCGAGCAATCAGCCCCAGCATTTT. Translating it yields CASGDRASNQPQHF.

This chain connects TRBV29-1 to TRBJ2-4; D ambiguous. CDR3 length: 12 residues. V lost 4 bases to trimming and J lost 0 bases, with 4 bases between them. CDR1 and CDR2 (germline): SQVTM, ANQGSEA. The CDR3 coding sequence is TGCAGCGTTGTTCTAGCCAAAAACATTCAGTACTTC. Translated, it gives CSVVLAKNIQYF.

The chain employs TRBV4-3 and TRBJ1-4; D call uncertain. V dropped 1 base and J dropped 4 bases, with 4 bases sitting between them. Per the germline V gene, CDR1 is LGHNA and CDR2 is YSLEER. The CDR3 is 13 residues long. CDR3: CASSQVINEKLFF. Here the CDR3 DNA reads TGCGCCAGCAGCCAAGTTATTAATGAAAAACTGTTTTTT.